The rows below give T cell receptor beta chains drawn from one sample of a study of sequential checkpoint blockade in melanoma. Some clones are missing from TCRdb's copy, which holds only in-frame ones; the method was immunoSEQ multiplex PCR. Of fewer than 25,000 clones listed, about two thirds are singletons. Sequenced here: CD8+ T cells sorted from blood (inferred from file names), sampled from a patient given nivolumab and ipilimumab in sequence. Receptors originate from a human donor with melanoma. CDR3s include the opening cysteine and the closing phenylalanine or tryptophan. Size is omitted from some rows. Given values are once, few, many or a class for expanded clones.

CDR3 length	V gene	J gene	clone size	CDR3 protein
15	TRBV2	TRBJ1-6	medium-sized	CASSEWGLGNSPLHF
15	TRBV6-5	TRBJ2-3	few	CASSPGQDNTDTQYF
13	TRBV9	TRBJ2-1	few	CASSEGGYNEQFF
16	TRBV5-6	TRBJ1-4	NA	CASSSYYRPTNEKLFF
15	TRBV6-5	TRBJ1-5	few	CASSYMVGDGQPQHF
16	TRBV9	TRBJ1-3	few	CASSVATQGSGNTIYF
16	TRBV7-9	TRBJ2-2	NA	CASSLSSGGDTGELFF
12	TRBV9	TRBJ2-6	NA	CASSVSANVLTF
17	TRBV7-9	TRBJ1-4	few	CASSQTLYGTVNEKLFF
15	TRBV7-9	TRBJ2-5	few	CASSPSQGYQETQYF
16	TRBV13	TRBJ2-2	NA	CASRPETGLNTGELFF
15	TRBV28	TRBJ2-5	NA	CASSLRQDIQETQYF
15	TRBV2	TRBJ2-3	few	CASQSTSGGSDTQYF
14	TRBV9	TRBJ2-1	NA	CASSEDWGFNEQFF
15	TRBV11-2	TRBJ2-7	NA	CASSRRTGEPYEQYF
15	TRBV9	TRBJ2-3	NA	CASSASGAYTDTQYF
15	TRBV9	TRBJ1-1	NA	CASSVGGGGNTEAFF
15	TRBV27	TRBJ2-1	NA	CASSLTGSFYNEQFF
13	TRBV12-5	TRBJ2-5	NA	CASGLTGQETQYF
16	TRBV9	TRBJ1-4	once	CASSVAGAATNEKLFF
17	TRBV5-4	TRBJ2-3	NA	CASSLVYLGGATDTQYF
14	TRBV6-5	TRBJ1-4	NA	CASSWASLPNFLFF
17	TRBV7-6	TRBJ2-1	NA	CASSPISGTGSRNEQFF
15	TRBV5-6	TRBJ2-1	NA	CASSFLGGGADEQFF
15	TRBV2	TRBJ2-7	NA	CASRHDISLSYEQYF
15	TRBV6-4	TRBJ1-1	NA	CASSDAQTGGTEAFF
14	TRBV29-1	TRBJ2-3	NA	CSVDWTGMTDTQYF
11	TRBV7-8	TRBJ1-2	NA	CASRSLYGYTF
14	TRBV13	TRBJ2-5	NA	CASSGRGRQETQYF
14	TRBV4-1	TRBJ2-4	NA	CANSSRTGWDIQYF
15	TRBV19	TRBJ1-5	once	CASTWSVLSNQPQHF
17	TRBV2	TRBJ2-3	once	CASRGLAGRTSTDTQYF
13	TRBV5-4	TRBJ1-1	NA	CASSFQGSTEAFF
16	TRBV9	TRBJ2-7	once	CASSKGLAGGHIEQYF
14	TRBV9	TRBJ2-1	few	CASSGWTGMDEQFF
14	TRBV7-9	TRBJ2-7	NA	CASSFAGSAYEQYF
13	TRBV7-9	TRBJ2-3	NA	CASRFDRTDTQYF
14	TRBV4-3	TRBJ2-6	NA	CASSQDRGANVLTF
16	TRBV29-1	TRBJ1-2	few	CSVGTGTGGVRYGYTF
13	TRBV9	TRBJ1-2	NA	CASRGQEIYGYTF
17	TRBV7-9	TRBJ2-1	NA	CASSLGGTSGRRNEQFF
10	TRBV2	TRBJ1-1	NA	CASSVLEAFF
11	TRBV2	TRBJ2-5	once	CASSDAETQYF